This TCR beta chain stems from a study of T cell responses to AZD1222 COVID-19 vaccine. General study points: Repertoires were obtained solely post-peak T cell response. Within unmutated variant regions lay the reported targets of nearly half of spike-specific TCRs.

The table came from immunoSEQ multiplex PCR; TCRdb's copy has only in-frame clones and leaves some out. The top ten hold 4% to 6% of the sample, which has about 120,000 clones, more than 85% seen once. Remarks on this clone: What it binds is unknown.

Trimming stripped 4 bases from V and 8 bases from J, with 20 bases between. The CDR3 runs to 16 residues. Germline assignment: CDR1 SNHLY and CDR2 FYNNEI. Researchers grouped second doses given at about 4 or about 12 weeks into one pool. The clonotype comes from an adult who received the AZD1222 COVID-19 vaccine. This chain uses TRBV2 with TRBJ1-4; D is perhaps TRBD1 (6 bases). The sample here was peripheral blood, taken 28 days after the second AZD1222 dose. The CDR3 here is CASSVGWGGRSEKLFF. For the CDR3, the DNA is TGTGCCAGCAGTGTCGGGTGGGGGGGGCGAAGCGAAAAACTGTTTTTT.